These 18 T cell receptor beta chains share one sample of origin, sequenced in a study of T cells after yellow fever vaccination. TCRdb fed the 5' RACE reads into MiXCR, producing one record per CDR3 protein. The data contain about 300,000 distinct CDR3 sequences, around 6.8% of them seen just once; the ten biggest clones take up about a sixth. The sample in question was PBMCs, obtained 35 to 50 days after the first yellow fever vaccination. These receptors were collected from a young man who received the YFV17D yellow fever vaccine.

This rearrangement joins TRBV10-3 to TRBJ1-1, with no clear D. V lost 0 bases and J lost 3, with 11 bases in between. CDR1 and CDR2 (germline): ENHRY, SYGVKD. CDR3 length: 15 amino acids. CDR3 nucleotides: TGTGCCATCAGTGAGTCCGGGGTTAGAGACACTGAAGCTTTCTTT. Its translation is CAISESGVRDTEAFF.

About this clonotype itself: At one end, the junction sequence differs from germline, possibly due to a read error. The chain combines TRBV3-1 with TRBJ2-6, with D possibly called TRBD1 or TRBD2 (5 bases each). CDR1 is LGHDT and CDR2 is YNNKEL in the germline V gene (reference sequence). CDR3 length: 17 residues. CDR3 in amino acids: CASCQVGDPSGANVLTF. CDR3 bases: TGTGCCAGCTGCCAAGTGGGGGACCCTTCTGGGGCCAACGTCCTGACTTTC.

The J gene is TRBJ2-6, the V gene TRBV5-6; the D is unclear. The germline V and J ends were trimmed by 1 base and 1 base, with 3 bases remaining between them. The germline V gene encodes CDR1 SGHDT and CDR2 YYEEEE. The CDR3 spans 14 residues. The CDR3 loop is CASSLPSGANVLTF. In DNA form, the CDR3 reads TGTGCCAGCAGCTTGCCATCTGGGGCCAACGTCCTGACTTTC. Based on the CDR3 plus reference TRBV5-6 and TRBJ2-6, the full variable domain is DAGVTQSPTHLIKTRGQQVTLRCSPKSGHDTVSWYQQALGQGPQFIFQYYEEEERQRGNFPDRFSGHQFPNYSSELNVNALLLGDSALYLCASSLPSGANVLTFGAGSRLTVL.

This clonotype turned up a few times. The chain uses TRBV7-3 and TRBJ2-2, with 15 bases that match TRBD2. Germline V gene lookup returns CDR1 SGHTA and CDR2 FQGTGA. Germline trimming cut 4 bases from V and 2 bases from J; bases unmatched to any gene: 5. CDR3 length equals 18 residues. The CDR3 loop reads CASSWTSGGANNTGELFF. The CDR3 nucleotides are TGTGCCAGCAGCTGGACTAGCGGGGGGGCCAACAACACCGGGGAGCTGTTTTTT.

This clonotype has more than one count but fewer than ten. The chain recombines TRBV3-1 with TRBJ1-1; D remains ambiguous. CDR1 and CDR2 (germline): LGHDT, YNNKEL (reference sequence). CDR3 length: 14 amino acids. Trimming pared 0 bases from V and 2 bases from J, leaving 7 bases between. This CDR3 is CASSQEGGNTEAFF. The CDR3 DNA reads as TGTGCCAGCAGCCAAGAAGGAGGTAACACTGAAGCTTTCTTT. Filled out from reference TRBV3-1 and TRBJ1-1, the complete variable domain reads DTAVSQTPKYLVTQMGNDKSIKCEQNLGHDTMYWYKQDSKKFLKIMFSYNNKELIINETVPNRFSPKSPDKAHLNLHINSLELGDSAVYFCASSQEGGNTEAFFGQGTRLTVV.

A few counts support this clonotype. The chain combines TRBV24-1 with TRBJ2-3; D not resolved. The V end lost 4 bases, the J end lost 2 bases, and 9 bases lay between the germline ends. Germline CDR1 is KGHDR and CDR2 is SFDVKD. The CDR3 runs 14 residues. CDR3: CATSDPSLTDTQYF. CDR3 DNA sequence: TGTGCCACCAGTGACCCCAGCCTCACAGATACGCAGTATTTT.

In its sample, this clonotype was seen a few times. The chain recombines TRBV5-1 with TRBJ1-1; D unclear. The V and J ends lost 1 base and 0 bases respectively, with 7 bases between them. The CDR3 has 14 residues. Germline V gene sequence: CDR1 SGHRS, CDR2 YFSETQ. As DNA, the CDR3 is TGCGCCAGCAGCTTGTTTTCCGTGAACACTGAAGCTTTCTTT. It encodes CASSLFSVNTEAFF.

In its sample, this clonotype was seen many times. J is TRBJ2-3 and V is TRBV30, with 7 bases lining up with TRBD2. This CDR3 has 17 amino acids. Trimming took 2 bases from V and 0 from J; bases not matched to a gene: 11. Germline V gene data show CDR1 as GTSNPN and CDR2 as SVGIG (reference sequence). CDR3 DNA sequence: TGTGCCTGGAGTTCTTACGTGTTGCGGGGGAGCACAGATACGCAGTATTTT. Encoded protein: CAWSSYVLRGSTDTQYF.

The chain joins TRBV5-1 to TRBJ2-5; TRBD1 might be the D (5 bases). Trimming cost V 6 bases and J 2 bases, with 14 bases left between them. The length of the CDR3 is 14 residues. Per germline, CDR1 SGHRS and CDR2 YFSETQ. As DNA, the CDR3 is TGCGCCAGCACAGGGTCAGGTCCGCAAGAGACCCAGTACTTC. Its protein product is CASTGSGPQETQYF.

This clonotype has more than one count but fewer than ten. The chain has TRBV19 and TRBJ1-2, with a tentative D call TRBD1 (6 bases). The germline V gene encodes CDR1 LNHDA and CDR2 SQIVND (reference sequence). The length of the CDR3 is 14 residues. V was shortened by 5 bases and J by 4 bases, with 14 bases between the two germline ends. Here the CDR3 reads CASSDRDTVYGYTF. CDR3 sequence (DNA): TGTGCCAGTAGTGACCGGGACACCGTCTATGGCTACACCTTC.

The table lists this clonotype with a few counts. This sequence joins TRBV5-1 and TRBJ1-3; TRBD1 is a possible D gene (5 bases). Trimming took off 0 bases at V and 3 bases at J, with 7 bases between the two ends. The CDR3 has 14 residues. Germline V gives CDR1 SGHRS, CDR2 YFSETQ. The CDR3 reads CASSLEGNGNTIYF. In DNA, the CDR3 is TGCGCCAGCAGCTTGGAGGGGAATGGAAACACCATATATTTT. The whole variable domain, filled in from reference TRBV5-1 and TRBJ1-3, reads KAGVTQTPRYLIKTRGQQVTLSCSPISGHRSVSWYQQTPGQGLQFLFEYFSETQRNKGNFPGRFSGRQFSNSRSEMNVSTLELGDSALYLCASSLEGNGNTIYFGEGSWLTVV.

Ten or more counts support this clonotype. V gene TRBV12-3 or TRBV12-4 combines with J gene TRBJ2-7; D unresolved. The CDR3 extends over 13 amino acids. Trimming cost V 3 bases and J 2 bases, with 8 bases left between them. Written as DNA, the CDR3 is TGTGCCAGCAGTTTCGGCAGAGCCTACGAGCAGTACTTC. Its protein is CASSFGRAYEQYF.

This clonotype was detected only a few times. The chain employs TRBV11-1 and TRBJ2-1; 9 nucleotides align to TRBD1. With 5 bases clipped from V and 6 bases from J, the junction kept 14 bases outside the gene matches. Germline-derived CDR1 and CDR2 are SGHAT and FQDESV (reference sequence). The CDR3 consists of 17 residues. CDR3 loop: CASSPRAGTGSRNEQFF. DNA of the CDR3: TGTGCCAGCAGCCCCAGAGCCGGGACAGGGAGTCGCAATGAGCAGTTCTTC.

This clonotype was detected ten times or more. DNA of the CDR3: TGCGCCAGCAGCAACAGGGACGCCGGGGAGCTGTTTTTT. It specifies CASSNRDAGELFF. The gene calls are TRBV5-1 and TRBJ2-2; weak D call: TRBD1 (6 bases). The germline V gene encodes CDR1 SGHRS and CDR2 YFSETQ. This CDR3 contains 13 residues. Between the trimmed V and J ends, which lost 4 bases and 6 bases, there was a span of 10 bases.

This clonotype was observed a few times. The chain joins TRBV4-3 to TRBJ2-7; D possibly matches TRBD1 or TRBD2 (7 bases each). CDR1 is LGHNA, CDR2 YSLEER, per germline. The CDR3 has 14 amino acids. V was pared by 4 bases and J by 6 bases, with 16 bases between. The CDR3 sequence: CASSPQGGSGEQYF. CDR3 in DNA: TGCGCCAGCAGCCCGCAGGGGGGGTCTGGCGAGCAGTACTTC.

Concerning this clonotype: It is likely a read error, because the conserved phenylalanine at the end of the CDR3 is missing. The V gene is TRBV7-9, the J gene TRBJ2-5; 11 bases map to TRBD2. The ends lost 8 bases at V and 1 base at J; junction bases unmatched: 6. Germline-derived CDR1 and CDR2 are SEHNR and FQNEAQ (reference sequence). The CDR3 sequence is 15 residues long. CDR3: CASLPLAGVQETQYL. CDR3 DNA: TGTGCCAGCCTTCCACTAGCGGGGGTCCAAGAGACCCAGTACCTC.

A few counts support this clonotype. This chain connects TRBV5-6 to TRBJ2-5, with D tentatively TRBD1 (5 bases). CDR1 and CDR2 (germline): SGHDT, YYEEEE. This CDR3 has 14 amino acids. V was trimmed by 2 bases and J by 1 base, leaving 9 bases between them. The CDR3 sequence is CASSFGHSQETQYF. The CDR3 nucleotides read TGTGCCAGCAGCTTTGGACACTCCCAAGAGACCCAGTACTTC.

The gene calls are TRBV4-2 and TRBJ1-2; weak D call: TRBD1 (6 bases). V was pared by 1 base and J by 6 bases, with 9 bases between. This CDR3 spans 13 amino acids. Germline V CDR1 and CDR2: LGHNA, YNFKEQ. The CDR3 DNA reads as TGTGCCAGCAGCCAAGCACAGGGAGATGGCTACACCTTC. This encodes CASSQAQGDGYTF.